This T cell receptor (beta chain) emerged from a study of blood T cells in healthy people across ages. With V trimmed by 6 bases and J by 0 bases, 20 bases remained unmatched. Germline CDR1 is DFQATT and CDR2 is SNEGSKA (reference sequence). The CDR3 is made up of 20 amino acids. The second PCR ran about 6 to 12 cycles with a sample-barcoded 5' primer and J-beta primers. MiXCR, run by TCRdb on the 5' RACE reads, gives a single entry per CDR3 protein. The sample lists around 2 million distinct CDR3 sequences, 39% occurring once. This clonotype was seen a few times. Antigen: not known. Study-wide results and caveats: More naive CD4+ cells and higher diversity were found in long-lived than in aged donors.

The V and J genes are TRBV20-1 and TRBJ2-5; 12 bases match TRBD2. Sequenced material: blood. This clonotype originated in a human donor in good health. Written as DNA, the CDR3 is TGCAGTGCCCAAGGCCGCGCTAGCGGGGGGGCCGACGCCTACCAAGAGACCCAGTACTTC. Protein: CSAQGRASGGADAYQETQYF.